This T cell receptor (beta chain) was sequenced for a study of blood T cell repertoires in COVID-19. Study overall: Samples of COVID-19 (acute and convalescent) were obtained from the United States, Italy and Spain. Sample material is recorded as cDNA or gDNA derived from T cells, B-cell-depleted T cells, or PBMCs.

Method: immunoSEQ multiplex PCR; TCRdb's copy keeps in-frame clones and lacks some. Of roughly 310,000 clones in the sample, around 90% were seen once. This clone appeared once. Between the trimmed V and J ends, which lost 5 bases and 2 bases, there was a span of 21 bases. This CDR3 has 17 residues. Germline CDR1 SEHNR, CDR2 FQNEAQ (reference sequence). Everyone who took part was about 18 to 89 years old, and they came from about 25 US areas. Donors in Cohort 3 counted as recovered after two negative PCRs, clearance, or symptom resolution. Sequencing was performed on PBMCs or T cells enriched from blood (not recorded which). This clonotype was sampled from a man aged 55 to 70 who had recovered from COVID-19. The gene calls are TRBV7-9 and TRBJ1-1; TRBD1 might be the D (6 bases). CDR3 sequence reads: CASSAWGRGLSNTEAFF. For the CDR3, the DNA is TGTGCCAGCAGCGCATGGGGGCGAGGCTTAAGTAACACTGAAGCTTTCTTT.